This T cell receptor (beta chain) was profiled in a study of cytomegalovirus exposure and HLA in healthy donors. General study results and limits: Altogether, 150 to 200 TCR beta chains were recorded as cytomegalovirus-associated. Presence/absence analyses treated sequencing depth as roughly uniform across donors. CMV serostatus was the sole immune exposure information available. The authors later linked a missense DCLRE1C variant to TCR beta V- and J-gene trimming.

Trimming took off 0 bases at V and 4 bases at J, with 10 bases between the two ends. The CDR3 runs to 14 residues. Germline-derived CDR1 and CDR2 are MNHNY and SVGAGI (reference sequence). The PCR made use of 60 Vbeta and 13 Jbeta primers. TCRdb's copy holds only in-frame clones and misses some; the assay was immunoSEQ multiplex PCR. The sample has about 160,000 clones; the top ten hold 2% to 2.5%. On this clone: Its specificity is not known.

The J gene is TRBJ2-7, the V gene TRBV6-6; possibly TRBD1 for D (6 bases). This TCR came from a man aged 25-45 years in good health and CMV-seronegative. Sequencing was carried out using PBMCs. The CDR3 sequence: CASSYSGRGYEQYF. CDR3 nucleotides: TGTGCCAGCAGTTACTCTGGCAGGGGTTACGAGCAGTACTTC.